Listed below are T cell receptor beta chains from one sample, sequenced in a study of cytomegalovirus exposure and HLA in healthy donors. Assay: immunoSEQ multiplex PCR; the TCRdb copy retains only in-frame clones and omits some. The data contain about 210,000 clones, 82% of them singletons. The sequenced sample was PBMCs. All receptors derive from a man between 35 and 55 years old in good health and CMV-seropositive. Each CDR3 is given with its conserved first and last residue.

j_gene: TRBJ2-7
v_gene: TRBV30
CDR3aa: CAWSVVARAYEQYF

j_gene: TRBJ1-5
v_gene: TRBV4-1
CDR3aa: CASSQIESSNQPQHF

j_gene: TRBJ1-1
v_gene: TRBV7-2
CDR3aa: CASSPRRRGGNTEAFF

j_gene: TRBJ1-1
v_gene: TRBV7-8
CDR3aa: CASSLSVNTEAFF

j_gene: TRBJ1-1
v_gene: TRBV10-2
CDR3aa: CASSAFWNTEAFF

j_gene: TRBJ1-2
v_gene: TRBV29-1
CDR3aa: CSVRTGYGYTF

j_gene: TRBJ2-1
v_gene: TRBV7-9
CDR3aa: CASSSRDQSYEQFF

j_gene: TRBJ1-4
v_gene: TRBV5-1
CDR3aa: CASSLERIGEKLFF

j_gene: TRBJ1-5
v_gene: TRBV6-5
CDR3aa: CASSWDRNSNQPQHF

j_gene: TRBJ1-1
v_gene: TRBV30
CDR3aa: CAWIQGMNTEAFF

j_gene: TRBJ1-4
v_gene: TRBV7-8
CDR3aa: CASSSKATTTNEKLFF

j_gene: TRBJ1-6
v_gene: TRBV30
CDR3aa: CAWSVGQGISPLHF

j_gene: TRBJ2-2
v_gene: TRBV6-6
CDR3aa: CASGLTGELFF

j_gene: TRBJ2-1
v_gene: TRBV18
CDR3aa: CASLVRDSAYNEQFF

j_gene: TRBJ1-3
v_gene: TRBV9
CDR3aa: CASSFGRDRENTIYF

j_gene: TRBJ2-2
v_gene: TRBV15
CDR3aa: CATSKGGQGASGELFF

j_gene: TRBJ2-1
v_gene: TRBV6-4
CDR3aa: CASSERLAGVEEQFF